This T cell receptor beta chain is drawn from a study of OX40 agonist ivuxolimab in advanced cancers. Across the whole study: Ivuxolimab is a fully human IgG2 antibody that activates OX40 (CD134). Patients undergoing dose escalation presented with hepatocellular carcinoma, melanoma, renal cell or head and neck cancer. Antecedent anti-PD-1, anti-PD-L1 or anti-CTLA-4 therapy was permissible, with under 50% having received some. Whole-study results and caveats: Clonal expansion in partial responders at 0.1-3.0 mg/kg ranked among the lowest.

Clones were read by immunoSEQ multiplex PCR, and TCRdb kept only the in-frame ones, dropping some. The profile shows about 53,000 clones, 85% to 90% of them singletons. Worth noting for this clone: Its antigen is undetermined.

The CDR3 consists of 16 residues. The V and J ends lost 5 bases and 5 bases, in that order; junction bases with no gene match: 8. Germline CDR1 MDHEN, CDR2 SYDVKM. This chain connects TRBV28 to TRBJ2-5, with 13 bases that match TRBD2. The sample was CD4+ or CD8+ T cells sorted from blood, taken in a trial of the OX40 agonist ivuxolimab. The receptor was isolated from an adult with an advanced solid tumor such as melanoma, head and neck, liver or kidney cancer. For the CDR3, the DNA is TGTGCCAGCAGTCCCCAACTAGCGGGGGGGTGGGAGACCCAGTACTTC. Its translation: CASSPQLAGGWETQYF.